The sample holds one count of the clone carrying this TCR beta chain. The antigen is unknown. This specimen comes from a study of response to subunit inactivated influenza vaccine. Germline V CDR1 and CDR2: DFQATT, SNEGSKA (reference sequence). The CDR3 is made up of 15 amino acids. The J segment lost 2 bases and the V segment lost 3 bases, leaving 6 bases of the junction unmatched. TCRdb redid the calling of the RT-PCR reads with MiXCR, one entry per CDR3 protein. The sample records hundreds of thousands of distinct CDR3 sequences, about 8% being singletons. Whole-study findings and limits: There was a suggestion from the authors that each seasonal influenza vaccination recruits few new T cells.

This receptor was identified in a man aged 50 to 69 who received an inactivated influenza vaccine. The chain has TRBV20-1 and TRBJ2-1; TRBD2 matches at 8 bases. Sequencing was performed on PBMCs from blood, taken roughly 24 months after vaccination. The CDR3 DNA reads TGCAGTGCTAGGGCCCGCGGGAGGACCTACAATGAGCAGTTCTTC. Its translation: CSARARGRTYNEQFF.